This note documents a single T cell receptor (beta chain) sequence. This entry belongs to a study of shared T cell receptors in the human thymus. Trimming cost V 0 bases and J 1 base, with 12 bases left between them. Germline values: CDR1 LGHNA, CDR2 YNFKEQ. The CDR3 is 16 residues long. The method was immunoSEQ multiplex PCR; TCRdb's version includes in-frame clones alone and lacks a portion of them. Of about 710,000 clones listed, around 87% were seen once; the top ten hold 0.0094%. These same data were also listed under a study on human thymus T cells. That source reports: Corrective heart surgery yielded the resections from which the thymus tissue came.

The specimen was thymocytes. V gene TRBV4-2 combines with J gene TRBJ1-1; D is ambiguous. This clonotype was obtained from a boy younger than two with a congenital heart defect. The chain's CDR3 is CASSQEEGMTNTEAFF. CDR3 nucleotides: TGTGCCAGCAGCCAAGAGGAGGGAATGACGAACACTGAAGCTTTCTTT.